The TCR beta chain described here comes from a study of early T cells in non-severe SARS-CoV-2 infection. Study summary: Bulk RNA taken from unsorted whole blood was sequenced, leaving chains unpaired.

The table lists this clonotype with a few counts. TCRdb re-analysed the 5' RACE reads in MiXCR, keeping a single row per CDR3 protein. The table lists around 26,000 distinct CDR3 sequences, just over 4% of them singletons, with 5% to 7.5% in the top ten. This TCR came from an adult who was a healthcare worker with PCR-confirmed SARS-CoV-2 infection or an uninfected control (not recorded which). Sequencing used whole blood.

This chain's CDR3 is CSADSGSASYNEQFF. CDR3 nucleotides: TGCAGTGCTGATAGCGGGAGCGCCTCCTACAATGAGCAGTTCTTC. This chain links TRBV20-1 with TRBJ2-1; TRBD2 matches 9 bases. Germline CDR1 and CDR2: DFQATT and SNEGSKA (reference sequence). V was pared by 5 bases and J by 0 bases, with 5 bases of the junction left unmatched. This CDR3 has 15 residues.